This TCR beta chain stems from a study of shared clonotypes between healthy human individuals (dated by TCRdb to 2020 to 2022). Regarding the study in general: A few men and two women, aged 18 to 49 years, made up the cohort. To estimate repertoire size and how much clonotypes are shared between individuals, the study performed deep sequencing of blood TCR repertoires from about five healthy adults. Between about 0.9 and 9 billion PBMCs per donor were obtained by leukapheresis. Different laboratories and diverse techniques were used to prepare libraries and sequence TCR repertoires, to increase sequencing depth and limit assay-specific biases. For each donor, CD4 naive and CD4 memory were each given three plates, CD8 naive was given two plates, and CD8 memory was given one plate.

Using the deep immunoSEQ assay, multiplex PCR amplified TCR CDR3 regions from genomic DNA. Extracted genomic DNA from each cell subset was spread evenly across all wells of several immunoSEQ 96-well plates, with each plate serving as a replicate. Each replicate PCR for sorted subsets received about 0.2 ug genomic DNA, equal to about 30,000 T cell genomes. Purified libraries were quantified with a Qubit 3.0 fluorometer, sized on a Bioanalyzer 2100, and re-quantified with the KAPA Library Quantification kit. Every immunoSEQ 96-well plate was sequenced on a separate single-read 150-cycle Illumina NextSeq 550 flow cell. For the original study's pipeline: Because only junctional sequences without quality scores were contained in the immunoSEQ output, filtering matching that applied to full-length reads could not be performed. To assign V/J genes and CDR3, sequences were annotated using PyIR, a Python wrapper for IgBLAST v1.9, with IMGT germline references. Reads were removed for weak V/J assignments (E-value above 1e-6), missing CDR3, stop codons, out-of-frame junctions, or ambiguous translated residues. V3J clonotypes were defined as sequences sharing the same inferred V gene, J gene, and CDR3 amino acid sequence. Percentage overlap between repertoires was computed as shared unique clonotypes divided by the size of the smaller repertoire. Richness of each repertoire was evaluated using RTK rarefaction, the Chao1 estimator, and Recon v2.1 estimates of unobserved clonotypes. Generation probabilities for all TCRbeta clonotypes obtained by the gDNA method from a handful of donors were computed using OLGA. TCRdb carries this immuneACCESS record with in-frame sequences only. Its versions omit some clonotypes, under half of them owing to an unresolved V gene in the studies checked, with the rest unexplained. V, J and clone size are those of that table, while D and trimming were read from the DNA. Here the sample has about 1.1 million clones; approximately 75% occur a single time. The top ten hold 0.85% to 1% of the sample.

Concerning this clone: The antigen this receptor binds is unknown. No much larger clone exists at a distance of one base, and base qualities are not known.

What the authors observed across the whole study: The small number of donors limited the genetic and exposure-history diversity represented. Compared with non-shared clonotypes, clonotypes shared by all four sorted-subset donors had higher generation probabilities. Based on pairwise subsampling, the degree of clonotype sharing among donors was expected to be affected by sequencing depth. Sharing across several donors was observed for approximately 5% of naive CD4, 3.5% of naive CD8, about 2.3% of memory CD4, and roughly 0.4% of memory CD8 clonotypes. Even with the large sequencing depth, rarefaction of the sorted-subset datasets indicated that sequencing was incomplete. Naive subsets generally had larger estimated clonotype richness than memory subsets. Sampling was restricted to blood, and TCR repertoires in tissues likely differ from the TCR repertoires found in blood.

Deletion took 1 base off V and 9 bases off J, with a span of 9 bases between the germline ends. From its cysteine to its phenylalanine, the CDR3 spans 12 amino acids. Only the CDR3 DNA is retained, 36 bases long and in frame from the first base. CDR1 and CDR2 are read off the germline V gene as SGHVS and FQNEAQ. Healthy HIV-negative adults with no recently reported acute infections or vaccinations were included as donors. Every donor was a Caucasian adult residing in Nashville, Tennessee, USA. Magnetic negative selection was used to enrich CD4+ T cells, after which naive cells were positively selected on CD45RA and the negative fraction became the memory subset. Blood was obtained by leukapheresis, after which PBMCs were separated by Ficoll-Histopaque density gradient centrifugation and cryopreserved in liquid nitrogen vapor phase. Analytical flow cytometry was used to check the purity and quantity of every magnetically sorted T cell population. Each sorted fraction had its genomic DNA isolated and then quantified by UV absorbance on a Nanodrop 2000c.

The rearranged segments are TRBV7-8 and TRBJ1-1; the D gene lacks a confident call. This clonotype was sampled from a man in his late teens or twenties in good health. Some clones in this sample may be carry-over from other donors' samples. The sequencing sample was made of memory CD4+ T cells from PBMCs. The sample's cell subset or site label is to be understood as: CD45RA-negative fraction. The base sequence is TGTGCCAGCAGCTTAGAACCGACAAAAGCTTTCTTT. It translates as CASSLEPTKAFF. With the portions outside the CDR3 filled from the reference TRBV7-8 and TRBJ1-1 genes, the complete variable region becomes GAGVSQSPRYKVAKRGQDVALRCDPISGHVSLFWYQQALGQGPEFLTYFQNEAQLDKSGLPSDRFFAERPEGSVSTLKIQRTQQEDSAVYLCASSLEPTKAFFGQGTRLTVV.